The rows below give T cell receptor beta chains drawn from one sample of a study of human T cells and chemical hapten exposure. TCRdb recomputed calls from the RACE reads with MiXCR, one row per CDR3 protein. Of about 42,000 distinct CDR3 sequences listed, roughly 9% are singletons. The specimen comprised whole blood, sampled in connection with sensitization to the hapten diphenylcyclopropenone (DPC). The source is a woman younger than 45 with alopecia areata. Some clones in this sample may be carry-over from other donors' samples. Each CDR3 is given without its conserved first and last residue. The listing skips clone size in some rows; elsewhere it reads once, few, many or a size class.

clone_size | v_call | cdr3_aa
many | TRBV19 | ASTTGDRNEKLF
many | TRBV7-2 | ASRTGPSGGYT
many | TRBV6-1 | ASSDQTGFSSYNSPLH
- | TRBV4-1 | ASSQGGPGRLSSTDTQY
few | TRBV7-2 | ASSWDREVTQQF
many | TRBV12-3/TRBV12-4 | ASSPSSLRGGANVLT
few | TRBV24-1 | ATKGIRISYNSPLH
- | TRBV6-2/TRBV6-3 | ASAPGLAGPIEQF
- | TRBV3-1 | ASSQVGEGNTEAF
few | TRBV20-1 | SARDFGGQETQY
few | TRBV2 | ANTPEQGMGEKLF
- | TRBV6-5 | ASSYLWTGDYNYGYT
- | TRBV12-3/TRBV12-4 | ASSLRDRSPLH
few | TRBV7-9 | ASPSVGLSSYNSPLH
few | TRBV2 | ASNILGGQGNQPQH
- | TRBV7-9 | ASSPPGYTDTQY
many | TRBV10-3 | AISDPGRGDSPLH
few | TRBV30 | AWSPSHNEQF
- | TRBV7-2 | ASSEGASPEQY
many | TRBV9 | ASSVAGDPYNEQF
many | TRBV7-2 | ASIGGQSYNEQF
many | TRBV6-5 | ASSRTGAGGETQY